These 30 T cell receptor beta chains were sequenced from one sample in a study of T cells after yellow fever vaccination. MiXCR, run by TCRdb on the 5' RACE reads, gives a single entry per CDR3 protein. Of 100,000 to 150,000 distinct CDR3 sequences in the sample, approximately 7.1% are singletons; the top ten hold approximately 2.7%. The sequencing used CD4+ T cells sorted from PBMCs, collected more than 35 days after the first yellow fever vaccination. Every receptor here comes from a man aged 18-30 years who received the YFV17D yellow fever vaccine.

This clonotype was seen at least ten times. The V call is TRBV5-1, the J call TRBJ1-2; the D is unclear. CDR1 is SGHRS and CDR2 is YFSETQ in the germline V gene. The length of the CDR3 is 12 residues. Deletions cut 0 bases from V and 8 bases from J, with 8 bases between. The DNA of the CDR3 is TGCGCCAGCAGCTTGGAGGGTCACGGCTACACCTTC. Amino acid sequence: CASSLEGHGYTF.

This clonotype was seen repeatedly, ten times or more. The chain combines TRBV7-9 with TRBJ2-5; D is ambiguous. The CDR3 runs to 13 residues. V was clipped by 5 bases and J by 0 bases, with 7 bases between them. Germline V gives CDR1 SEHNR, CDR2 FQNEAQ (reference sequence). CDR3 DNA sequence: TGTGCCAGCAGCCCTAGGTACCAAGAGACCCAGTACTTC. Encoded protein: CASSPRYQETQYF.

This clonotype showed up many times. V gene TRBV5-5 combines with J gene TRBJ2-7; D perhaps matches TRBD1 (6 bases). Germline V gene data show CDR1 as SGHKS and CDR2 as YYEKEE (reference sequence). There are 14 residues in the CDR3. Trimming left V 5 bases short and J 4 bases short, with 16 bases between. In DNA form, the CDR3 reads TGTGCCAGCAGACATTATAACAGGGAGTACGAGCAGTACGTC. Its translation is CASRHYNREYEQYV.

V gene TRBV30 combines with J gene TRBJ1-4, with 8 nucleotides matching TRBD1. Germline V gene lookup returns CDR1 GTSNPN and CDR2 SVGIG (reference sequence). The V and J ends lost 2 bases and 8 bases, in that order; junction bases with no gene match: 7. CDR3 length equals 14 residues. CDR3 DNA: TGTGCCTGGAGTTCCCGCAGGGGGCTGGAAAAACTGTTTTTT. Its protein product is CAWSSRRGLEKLFF.

This clonotype was seen at least ten times. J is TRBJ2-2 and V is TRBV5-1; unclear D gene. V lost 2 bases, J lost 7 bases, and 6 bases lay in between. Germline V gene lookup returns CDR1 SGHRS and CDR2 YFSETQ. This CDR3 contains 12 residues. CDR3 sequence: CASSFGHGELFF. CDR3 DNA: TGCGCCAGCAGCTTTGGGCACGGGGAGCTGTTTTTT.

This clonotype has at least ten counts. This sequence joins TRBV27 and TRBJ2-3, with TRBD1 identical over 9 bases. Trimming at V came to 5 bases and at J to 7 bases, leaving 13 bases not matched to a gene. CDR3 length: 16 amino acids. CDR1 is MNHEY and CDR2 is SMNVEV in the germline V gene (reference sequence). The CDR3 nucleotides read TGTGCCAGCAGTCAGCCCGGAGGACAGGGGTTATATACGCAGTATTTT. Its protein is CASSQPGGQGLYTQYF.

This clonotype appeared many times. CDR3 residues: CSVEEQEATSGNTIYF. The CDR3 region has the DNA TGCAGCGTTGAAGAGCAGGAAGCAACTTCTGGAAACACCATATATTTT. J is TRBJ1-3 and V is TRBV29-1; D gene uncertain. V was cut by 0 bases and J by 1 base, with 13 bases left in between. CDR3 size: 16 residues. Germline V lookup: CDR1 SQVTM, CDR2 ANQGSEA.

Turning to this clonotype: A read error may explain this, as a much larger clone is one base away. The chain's CDR3 is CSSRLAGGTVNEQFF. For the CDR3, the DNA is TGCTCCAGCCGACTAGCGGGGGGTACCGTAAATGAGCAGTTCTTC. The chain recombines TRBV5-1 with TRBJ2-1, with TRBD2 matching 13 bases. Germline values: CDR1 SGHRS, CDR2 YFSETQ. The CDR3 is made up of 15 amino acids.

This sequence joins TRBV9 and TRBJ2-5; maybe TRBD1 (5 bases). This CDR3 region has 16 residues. Trimming took off 3 bases at V and 0 bases at J, with 15 bases between the two ends. Germline CDR1 reads SGDLS; CDR2 reads YYNGEE. CDR3 amino acids: CASSAQGRRYQETQYF. CDR3 nucleotides: TGTGCCAGCAGCGCCCAGGGCCGACGGTACCAAGAGACCCAGTACTTC. Combining the CDR3 with reference TRBV9 and TRBJ2-5 gives the whole variable domain DSGVTQTPKHLITATGQRVTLRCSPRSGDLSVYWYQQSLDQGLQFLIQYYNGEERAKGNILERFSAQQFPDLHSELNLSSLELGDSALYFCASSAQGRRYQETQYFGPGTRLLVL.

This clonotype appeared many times. This chain joins TRBV29-1 and TRBJ2-3; 8 nucleotides match TRBD2. Trimming removed 6 bases from V and 4 bases from J; junction bases left unmatched: 6. The CDR3 contains 13 residues. Germline-derived CDR1 and CDR2 are SQVTM and ANQGSEA. DNA of the CDR3: TGCAGCGTCCGGGGGGGGCAGTCAGATACGCAGTATTTT. As protein: CSVRGGQSDTQYF.

This clonotype appeared many times. The chain carries TRBV5-1 and TRBJ1-1; TRBD1 aligns across 11 bases. This CDR3 contains 15 residues. The germline V gene encodes CDR1 SGHRS and CDR2 YFSETQ. V gave up 8 bases and J gave up 4 bases; unmatched junction bases: 10. CDR3 sequence reads: CASGQGARGGTEAFF. In DNA form, the CDR3 reads TGCGCCAGTGGACAGGGGGCGCGTGGCGGCACTGAAGCTTTCTTT.

This clonotype was seen many times. V usage is TRBV6-5 and J usage is TRBJ2-7; tentatively, D is TRBD1 or TRBD2 (5 bases each). V dropped 8 bases and J dropped 6 bases, with 8 bases sitting between them. CDR3 length: 10 amino acids. Germline V gives CDR1 MNHEY, CDR2 SVGAGI. Written as DNA, the CDR3 is TGTGCCAGCGGGACGGGCGAGCAGTACTTC. Translating gives CASGTGEQYF.

On this clonotype: This may be a read error, as it is one base from a much larger clone. This rearrangement joins TRBV6-1 to TRBJ1-2, with a weak D call TRBD1 (6 bases). The germline V gene has CDR1 MNHNS and CDR2 SASEGT. V was pared by 6 bases and J by 2 bases, with 16 bases between. The CDR3 length is 15 residues. CDR3: CASSSPGDGNYGYTF. CDR3 DNA: TGTGCCAGCAGCTCCCCAGGGGACGGCAACTATGGCTACACCTTC.

This clonotype was seen many times. This sequence joins TRBV20-1 and TRBJ2-2, with a tentative D call TRBD2 (5 bases). CDR3 size: 14 residues. Trimming removed 1 base at V and 5 bases at J, with 11 bases between. In germline, CDR1 is DFQATT, CDR2 SNEGSKA (reference sequence). The DNA for the CDR3 is TGCAGTGCTAGAGTGGCGGGCGGAACCGGGGAGCTGTTTTTT. Protein: CSARVAGGTGELFF.

The J gene is TRBJ1-2, the V gene TRBV4-3, with D perhaps matching TRBD1 (6 bases). Germline V gene lookup returns CDR1 LGHNA and CDR2 YSLEER. Trimming left V 4 bases short and J 5 bases short, with 17 bases between. The CDR3 extends over 15 amino acids. The CDR3 spells CASSPKQIGGYGYTF. The CDR3 DNA sequence: TGCGCCAGCAGCCCCAAGCAGATAGGGGGATATGGCTACACCTTC.

This clonotype was counted a few times. The chain links TRBV6-5 to TRBJ1-5; 7 nucleotides match TRBD1. CDR1 MNHEY and CDR2 SVGAGI come from the germline V gene. J was trimmed by 4 bases and V by 2 bases; bases with no gene match: 8. This CDR3 is built from 16 residues. CDR3 sequence reads: CASSYTSGGSNQPQHF. The DNA of the CDR3 is TGTGCCAGCAGTTACACATCAGGGGGTTCGAATCAGCCCCAGCATTTT.

Many counts were recorded for this clonotype. The chain employs TRBV4-2 and TRBJ2-5; TRBD1 agrees at 7 bases. The CDR3 is 16 residues long. Germline V lookup: CDR1 LGHNA, CDR2 YNFKEQ. Trimming removed 5 bases from V and 1 base from J; junction bases left unmatched: 10. CDR3 nucleotides: TGTGCCAGCAGCACCGTTGGGCCAGGGGGCCAAGAGACCCAGTACTTC. Its translation is CASSTVGPGGQETQYF.

This clonotype turned up a few times. The chain uses TRBV20-1 and TRBJ2-5; TRBD2 matches at 8 bases. J lost 2 bases, V lost 2 bases, and 19 bases had no gene match. Germline V gives CDR1 DFQATT, CDR2 SNEGSKA (reference sequence). This CDR3 has 19 residues. The CDR3 here is CSARPPGRGAYSSQETQYF. DNA of the CDR3: TGCAGTGCTAGACCACCCGGGCGGGGGGCCTACTCCTCTCAAGAGACCCAGTACTTC.

The chain carries TRBV11-2 and TRBJ2-2; 7 nucleotides agree with TRBD1. The trim removed 4 bases at V and 2 bases at J, leaving 10 bases unmatched. The CDR3 sequence is 17 residues long. The germline gives CDR1 SGHAT, CDR2 FQNNGV. CDR3 residues: CASSSRGQAINTGELFF. The CDR3 nucleotides are TGTGCCAGCAGCTCCCGAGGACAGGCGATCAACACCGGGGAGCTGTTTTTT.

The table lists this clonotype with many counts. The chain couples TRBV7-2 to TRBJ1-4; no clear D. Germline CDR1 reads SGHTA; CDR2 reads FQGNSA. The CDR3 is 17 amino acids. Trimming cost V 5 bases and J 4 bases, with 20 bases left between them. CDR3 sequence reads: CASSPRRGLYYNEKLFF. The CDR3 bases are TGTGCCAGCAGCCCGCGACGAGGACTATACTATAATGAAAAACTGTTTTTT.

There are a few counts of this clonotype. The chain has TRBV7-2 and TRBJ2-3; no clear D gene. V dropped 2 bases and J dropped 5 bases, with 11 bases sitting between them. The germline gives CDR1 SGHTA, CDR2 FQGNSA. The CDR3 has 14 residues. As DNA, the CDR3 is TGTGCCAGCAGCTTACTGTATCGGCGAGATACGCAGTATTTT. This codes for CASSLLYRRDTQYF.

This clonotype showed up just a few times. This rearrangement joins TRBV24-1 to TRBJ2-3; TRBD2 aligns across 10 bases. The V gene's germline CDR1 is KGHDR and CDR2 SFDVKD. The CDR3 is 14 residues long. The J segment lost 9 bases and the V segment lost 9 bases, leaving 11 bases of the junction unmatched. CDR3: CATGAGGAQRTQYF. For the CDR3, the DNA is TGTGCCACCGGAGCGGGGGGGGCCCAGCGGACGCAGTATTTT.

The table lists this clonotype with a few counts. The rearrangement links TRBV12-3 or TRBV12-4 to TRBJ1-1, with 7 bases fitting TRBD1. The V and J ends lost 5 bases and 0 bases, in that order; junction bases with no gene match: 6. The CDR3 consists of 15 residues. The CDR3 nucleotides read TGTGCCAGCAGTATAGGACAGGTCGTGAACACTGAAGCTTTCTTT. It encodes CASSIGQVVNTEAFF.

Comment on this clonotype: A much larger clone lies one base from this, so it may be a read error. This chain joins TRBV7-9 and TRBJ2-7; D not resolved. This CDR3 spans 13 amino acids. CDR1 is SEHNR, CDR2 FQNEAQ, per germline (reference sequence). CDR3 DNA sequence: TGTGCCAGCAGCTCTTCACAGTTCTACCAGCAGTACTTC. Its translation: CASSSSQFYQQYF.

Many counts were recorded for this clonotype. This chain links TRBV7-2 with TRBJ2-4; no clear D. V shed 0 bases and J shed 0 bases, with 3 bases lying between them. Looked up from germline, CDR1 is SGHTA and CDR2 is FQGNSA. The CDR3 loop spans 14 amino acids. DNA for the CDR3: TGTGCCAGCAGCTTAGCGCTAGCCAAAAACATTCAGTACTTC. This encodes CASSLALAKNIQYF. Complete variable domain (other parts from reference TRBV7-2 and TRBJ2-4): GAGVSQSPSNKVTEKGKDVELRCDPISGHTALYWYRQSLGQGLEFLIYFQGNSAPDKSGLPSDRFSAERTGGSVSTLTIQRTQQEDSAVYLCASSLALAKNIQYFGAGTRLSVL.

On this clonotype itself: A single base separates this from a much larger clone, so it may be a read error. The chain links TRBV11-1 to TRBJ2-3, with 8 bases identical to TRBD2. Germline V gives CDR1 SGHAT, CDR2 FQDESV (reference sequence). The CDR3 covers 19 residues. V dropped 3 bases and J dropped 0; count of bases not matched to a gene: 14. This CDR3 is CASSFGPVAGTTSTDTQYF. The CDR3 DNA reads as TGTGCCAGCAGCTTTGGTCCGGTAGCGGGGACTACTAGCACAGATACGCAGTATTTT. Full variable domain (missing parts from reference TRBV11-1 and TRBJ2-3): EAEVAQSPRYKITEKSQAVAFWCDPISGHATLYWYRQILGQGPELLVQFQDESVVDDSQLPKDRFSAERLKGVDSTLKIQPAELGDSAMYLCASSFGPVAGTTSTDTQYFGPGTRLTVL.

This clonotype was seen at least ten times. V is TRBV19 and J is TRBJ2-4; 9 bases are a match to TRBD1. The CDR3 consists of 12 residues. CDR1 is LNHDA, CDR2 SQIVND, per germline (reference sequence). Unmatched junction bases numbered 4, after V lost 3 bases and J lost 13 bases. CDR3 DNA sequence: TGTGCCAGTAGTATTCAGACAGGGGGGCAGTACTTC. As protein: CASSIQTGGQYF.

This clonotype was recorded at least ten times. The genes are TRBV28 and TRBJ1-1, with D hard to call. This CDR3 has 14 residues. The germline gives CDR1 MDHEN, CDR2 SYDVKM. Deletions cut 4 bases from V and 10 bases from J, with 19 bases between. Here the CDR3 DNA reads TGTGCCAGCAGTTCCTCAAGGGAGGGAGGTTTAGCTTTCTTT. It yields the protein CASSSSREGGLAFF.

At least ten counts were recorded for this clonotype. The J gene is TRBJ1-5, the V gene TRBV20-1; D remains unclear. CDR3 size: 12 residues. Germline V lookup: CDR1 DFQATT, CDR2 SNEGSKA (reference sequence). The V end was cut by 1 base, the J end by 4 bases, with 5 bases between. In nucleotides, the CDR3 is TGCAGTGCTAGAGGGCCAAATCAGCCCCAGCATTTT. It yields the protein CSARGPNQPQHF.

The sample holds a few counts of this clonotype. The V and J genes are TRBV11-1 and TRBJ2-1; 8 bases match TRBD1. The CDR3 consists of 18 residues. V gave up 3 bases and J gave up 4 bases; unmatched junction bases: 14. Germline values: CDR1 SGHAT, CDR2 FQDESV (reference sequence). CDR3 region: CASSFQQGDGREYNEQFF. For the CDR3, the DNA is TGTGCCAGCAGCTTTCAACAGGGGGACGGCAGGGAATACAATGAGCAGTTCTTC.